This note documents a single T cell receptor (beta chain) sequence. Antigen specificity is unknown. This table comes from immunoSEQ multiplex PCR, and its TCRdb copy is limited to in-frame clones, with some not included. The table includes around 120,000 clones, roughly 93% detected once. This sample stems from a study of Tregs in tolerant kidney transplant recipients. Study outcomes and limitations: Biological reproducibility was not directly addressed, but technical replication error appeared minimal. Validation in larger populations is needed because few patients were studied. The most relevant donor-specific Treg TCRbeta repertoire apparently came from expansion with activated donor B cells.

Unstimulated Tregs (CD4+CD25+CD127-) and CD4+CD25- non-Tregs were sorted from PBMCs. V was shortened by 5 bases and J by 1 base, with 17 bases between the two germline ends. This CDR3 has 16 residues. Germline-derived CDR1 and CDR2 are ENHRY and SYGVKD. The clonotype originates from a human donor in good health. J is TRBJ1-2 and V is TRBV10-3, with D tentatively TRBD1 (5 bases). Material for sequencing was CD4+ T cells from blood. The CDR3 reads CAISNRGGTVNYGYTF. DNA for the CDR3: TGTGCCATCAGTAATCGGGGGGGGACGGTTAACTATGGCTACACCTTC.